There are a few counts of the clone carrying this T cell receptor (beta chain). The target antigen is unknown. This entry is derived from a study of CD8 T cells in ankylosing spondylitis. Study-level results: The clones that were linked to disease were reported to be significantly enriched in matched synovial fluid samples from ankylosing spondylitis patients. Seemingly characteristic of ankylosing spondylitis blood was a TCR beta motif consisting of eight highly homologous variants.

Each TCR beta library was made by quantitative 5'-RACE that incorporated molecular barcodes. TCRdb recomputed calls from the 5' RACE reads with MiXCR, one row per CDR3 protein. This sample has a few hundred thousand distinct CDR3 sequences, with 15% to 20% found just once. V lost 1 base, J lost 0 bases, and 18 bases stayed unmatched. The CDR3 consists of 21 residues. Germline lookup yields CDR1 SGHVS and CDR2 FNYEAQ. The chain has TRBV7-6 and TRBJ2-3, with 8 bases identical to TRBD2. Input material: blood, either unsorted or a sorted T cell fraction (not recorded which). The TCR was taken from a male donor with ankylosing spondylitis. CDR3 amino acids: CASSLDPSIAGPDLSTDTQYF. In DNA form, the CDR3 reads TGTGCCAGCAGCTTAGATCCTTCAATAGCGGGGCCCGATCTGAGCACAGATACGCAGTATTTT.